This TCR beta chain was identified in a study of cytomegalovirus exposure and HLA in healthy donors (dated by TCRdb to about 2017). As for the study more broadly: In an earlier analysis of 587 of the donors, roughly 300 Gb of sequence data and 90 million to 120 million unique TCR beta sequences from roughly 200 million T cells were reported. The study combined high-throughput TCR immunosequencing, statistical association of individual TCRs with disease status, and machine learning to predict cytomegalovirus infection status. An early release covering roughly 580 HLA-typed donors comprised roughly 300 gigabases of sequencing data and tens of millions of unique TCR sequences. Donor age, sex, ethnicity and CMV serostatus were compiled together with the repertoire data. Class I and class II HLA loci were covered by the typing at four-digit resolution. Every discovery cohort repertoire had been produced on one sequencing platform. Among the roughly 390 genotyped donors, more than 70% belonged to the genetic ancestry cluster associated with self-reported Caucasian donors. Typing coverage varied by locus: roughly 620-640 donors for A, B, C, DRB1 and DQB1; roughly 560 for DQA1; more than 600 for DPA1; roughly 450 for DPB1. A later genetic analysis used genome-wide SNP genotypes for about 65% of the 666 donors, treating that subset as a discovery cohort. Besides the first cohort of 666 subjects, a separate validation cohort made up of 120 different subjects was used. The study aimed to test whether signatures of past pathogen exposure could be identified by cataloging public T cell receptors. Across 398 genotyped donors of the cohort, an average of approximately 240,000 unique TCR beta nucleotide sequences per donor were sequenced, and around 19% of those sequences were non-productive. Using immunosequencing, the study profiled T cell repertoires from fewer than 700 subjects and related those repertoires to cytomegalovirus serostatus. The later analysis used no new phenotypic data to find candidate immune exposures, relying instead on TCR beta sequences and their occurrence across donors. A later analysis re-analyzed previously published TCR beta repertoires from 666 donors and added high-resolution HLA genotyping to study TCR occurrence patterns. In an earlier analysis of several hundred of the donors, high-throughput TCR beta sequencing was used to judge whether each TCR beta V gene segment behaved as functional or pseudogenic. Because of strong linkage in the cohort, five DR-DQ haplotypes were treated as single units for association and clustering. The study at large found these results: In a later analysis, most CMV-associated TCR beta chains were found to appear HLA-restricted, with HLA associations seemingly driven largely by CMV exposure. A further reported finding was that TCR beta sequences accurately predicted the HLA-A and HLA-B alleles for most subjects in the first cohort. It was suggested by the authors that the approach could potentially be generalized to other disease states and immunological phenotypes. A total of some 180 TCR beta chains were listed by the study as associated with cytomegalovirus. A later genetic analysis reported fewer N-insertions in productive TCRs among donors in an Asian-associated ancestry cluster than the approximately 670-donor mean. The sequencing pipeline was judged likely to have produced a cluster of highly shared sequence variants as a technical artifact. Immune exposure information for the cohort was limited to CMV serostatus. Because counts were too low, seventeen rarely observed V segments, including chromosome 9 orphons, were left out of the earlier analysis of 587 of the donors. In both the original and validation cohorts, the classifier was reported to diagnose cytomegalovirus status with high specificity and sensitivity. In a later genetic analysis, a missense DCLRE1C variant was associated with V-gene and J-gene trimming of TCR beta chains, and the association was replicated in an independent cohort. Most TCR sequences were seen in very few donors, while some public TCRs were found in many individuals. When HLA alleles, especially DR and DQ, strongly co-occurred, TCR associations were difficult to assign to individual alleles. Sequencing depth was assumed to be roughly uniform across donors in the presence/absence analyses, though that assumption may not hold. Linkage disequilibrium might explain the correlated functional status among segregating V segments, but an unknown experimental factor could not be ruled out. In a later analysis, HLA-associated TCR beta chains were found to be more clonally expanded and to have lower generation probabilities than equally common non-associated chains. In an earlier analysis of 500 to 650 of the donors, most TCR beta V segments appeared in productive rearrangements about 90% or about 30% of the time, broadly matching IMGT annotations. A few of the identified cytomegalovirus-associated TCR beta chains were confirmed in vitro to be specific for cytomegalovirus antigens. Because HLA typing was unavailable for some donors at each locus, only the typed subset was used in association tests. A later analysis associated roughly 17,000 TCR beta sequences with specific HLA alleles at a false discovery rate of 0.05. The cohort was sequenced for TCR beta chains only, and without alpha or paired-chain data the features that could be detected were limited. Several of the top co-occurrence clusters appeared to be linked to parvovirus B19, influenza, CMV and Epstein-Barr virus, according to a later analysis. The 87-base-pair reads could not distinguish some IMGT-functional V segments, including TRBV6-2 and TRBV6-3, so those segments were excluded. A later analysis found that TCR association rates varied across HLA loci, with DRB1 alleles showing the most associated TCRs and HLA-C alleles the fewest.

Libraries were prepared through the immunoSEQ multiplex PCR assay. A mixture of 60 forward primers for TCR Vbeta segments and 13 reverse primers for TCR Jbeta segments was used in the multiplex PCR. The CDR3 region of rearranged TCR beta genes was amplified from genomic DNA with a multiplex PCR assay. The amplified TCR beta libraries were sequenced on the Illumina HiSeq System as 87-base-pair reads. Per the original workflow: In a later analysis, some 80 million unique TCR beta chains were counted across the roughly 610 repertoires, and approximately 11 million of these chains were shared by at least two donors. Raw reads were error-corrected and collapsed into unique sequences by a nearest-neighbor algorithm in which closely related sequences were merged to remove PCR and sequencing errors. V, D and J gene segments were assigned by aligning CDR3 sequences to IMGT reference sequences. For a sequence to be retained, a match of at least six nucleotides to both a V gene segment and a J gene segment was required. Rearrangements were classified as productive when the CDR3 lacked stop codons and remained in frame with V and J, and all other rearrangements were classified as non-productive. Following IMGT convention, CDR3 was defined as the stretch from the second conserved V-encoded cysteine to the conserved J-encoded phenylalanine. In an earlier analysis of around 540 of the donors, sequences lacking an unambiguous match to a single V gene segment were excluded. In an earlier analysis of roughly 600 of the donors, a V segment was called functional when productive rearrangements were above 56.7%, and segregating when the standard deviation between donors exceeded 5%. A statistical classification framework was developed to diagnose cytomegalovirus status using the catalog of TCR beta chain sequences. In a later analysis, TCR nucleotide sequences were compared against IMGT/GENE-DB human TR gene sequences so that V and J genes could be assigned. Using the TCRdist pipeline, a later analysis assigned CDR3 sequences along with most-parsimonious VDJ recombination scenarios. In a later analysis, each TCR beta chain was defined by its CDR3 amino acid sequence together with its V-gene family, and reads without a unique V-gene family were excluded. A later analysis removed 600 or so highly shared, low-generation-probability nucleotide sequences to deal with suspected cross-contamination and a sequencing artifact. In a later analysis, a clonal expansion index for each public chain was calculated from normalized within-repertoire ranks of inferred template counts. A later analysis computed generation probabilities with a VDJ recombination model fitted to out-of-frame rearrangements, and checked the results against IGoR. A later analysis scored TCR-TCR, TCR-HLA and TCR-CMV co-occurrence with hypergeometric tests, applying a repertoire-size bias correction to TCR pairs. To estimate false discovery rates, a later analysis permuted the HLA or CMV assignments 20 times. In a later analysis, co-occurring TCRs were grouped using DBSCAN, and TCRdist sequence similarity was added for clustering within HLA-allele-positive subsets. Repertoires with fewer than 30,000 or more than 120,000 public chains, plus five repertoires with anomalous nucleotide sharing, were excluded from co-occurrence clustering. As stored in TCRdb, this immuneACCESS dataset retains in-frame rearrangements with V and J assigned. A fraction of the clones does not appear; measured against another copy, unresolved V genes explain less than half of the discrepancy, and the remainder lacks a known reason. The DNA gave D and trimming, while V, J and clone size come from that table. The sample data list some 130,000 clones, and 85% to 90% of these were observed just once. The top ten clonotypes cover approximately 6.7% of the sample.

The cohort was made up of 666 healthy bone marrow donors. At the time of sampling, all cohort members were nominally healthy, though unrecorded immune exposures were likely present. The donor was CMV seropositive and belonged to the group of 250 to 350 seropositive cohort members. Each donor provided a peripheral blood sample, and peripheral blood mononuclear cells were used for TCR beta sequencing. The Qiagen DNeasy Blood Extraction Kit was used to extract genomic DNA from the blood cell samples. Points on this clone: No antigen is known for it. Nothing much larger sits one base from this clone, and base qualities are not available.

The CDR3, from cysteine to phenylalanine, totals 14 residues. The entry retains the CDR3 DNA only, 42 bases that are in frame from base 1. According to the germline V gene, CDR1 reads SGHVS and CDR2 reads FQNEAQ. From V the trimming removes 3 bases and from J it removes 2 bases, while the gene matches leave 2 bases of the junction unaccounted for. Source material: PBMCs. The chain joins TRBV7-8 to TRBJ1-2; 8 middle bases align to TRBD1. The clonotype originates from a woman aged 25 to 39 in good health and CMV-seropositive. The CDR3 reads CASSLDRVNYGYTF. The DNA reads as follows: TGTGCCAGCAGCTTGGACAGGGTAAACTATGGCTACACCTTC.